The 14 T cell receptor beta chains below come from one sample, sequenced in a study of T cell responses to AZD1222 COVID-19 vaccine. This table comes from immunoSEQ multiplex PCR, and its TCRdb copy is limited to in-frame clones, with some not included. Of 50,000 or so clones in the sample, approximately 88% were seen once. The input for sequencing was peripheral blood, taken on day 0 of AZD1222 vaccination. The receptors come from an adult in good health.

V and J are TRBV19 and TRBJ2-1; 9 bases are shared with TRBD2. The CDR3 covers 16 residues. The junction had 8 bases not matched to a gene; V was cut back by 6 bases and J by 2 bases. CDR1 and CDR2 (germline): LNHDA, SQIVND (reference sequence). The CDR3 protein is CASSWGLASTYNEQFF. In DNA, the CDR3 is TGTGCCAGTAGCTGGGGACTAGCATCCACCTACAATGAGCAGTTCTTC.

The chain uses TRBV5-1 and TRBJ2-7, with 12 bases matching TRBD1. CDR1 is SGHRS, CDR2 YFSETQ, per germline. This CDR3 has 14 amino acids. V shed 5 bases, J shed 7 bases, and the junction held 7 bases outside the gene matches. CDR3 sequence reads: CASSMGQGAREQYF. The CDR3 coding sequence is TGCGCCAGCAGTATGGGACAGGGGGCAAGGGAGCAGTACTTC.

The CDR3 bases are TGTGCCAGCACCTACAGGCCGAACACTGAAGCTTTCTTT. Its protein product is CASTYRPNTEAFF. The rearrangement joins TRBV6-1 to TRBJ1-1; a weak D match, TRBD1 (5 bases). The CDR3 spans 13 residues. Germline V gene sequence: CDR1 MNHNS, CDR2 SASEGT. Trimming left V 7 bases short and J 1 base short, with 10 bases between.

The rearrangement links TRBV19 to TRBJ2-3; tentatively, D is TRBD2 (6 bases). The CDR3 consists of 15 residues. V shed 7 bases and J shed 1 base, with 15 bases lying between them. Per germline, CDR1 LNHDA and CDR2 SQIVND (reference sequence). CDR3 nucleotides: TGTGCCAGTAATTCTCTAGGAGGGCGCACAGATACGCAGTATTTT. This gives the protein CASNSLGGRTDTQYF.

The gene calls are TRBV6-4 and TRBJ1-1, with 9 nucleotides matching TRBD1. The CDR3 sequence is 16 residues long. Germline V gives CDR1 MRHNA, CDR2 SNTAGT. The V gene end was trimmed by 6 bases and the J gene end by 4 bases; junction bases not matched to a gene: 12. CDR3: CASSRTMGQGFTEAFF. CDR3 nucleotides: TGTGCCAGCAGCCGTACAATGGGACAGGGCTTCACTGAAGCTTTCTTT.

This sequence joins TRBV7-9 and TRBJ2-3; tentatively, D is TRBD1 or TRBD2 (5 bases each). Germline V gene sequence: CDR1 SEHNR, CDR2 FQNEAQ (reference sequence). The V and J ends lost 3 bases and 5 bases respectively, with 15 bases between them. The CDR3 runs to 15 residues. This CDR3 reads CASSFGGARVDTQYF. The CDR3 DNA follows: TGTGCCAGCAGCTTTGGGGGAGCCAGGGTAGATACGCAGTATTTT.

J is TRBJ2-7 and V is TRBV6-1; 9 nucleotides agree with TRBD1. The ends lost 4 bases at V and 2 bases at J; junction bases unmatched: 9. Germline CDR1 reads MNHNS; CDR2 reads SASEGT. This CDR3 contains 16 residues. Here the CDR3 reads CASSGHRTGATYEQYF. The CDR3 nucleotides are TGTGCCAGCAGTGGCCACCGGACAGGGGCAACCTACGAGCAGTACTTC.

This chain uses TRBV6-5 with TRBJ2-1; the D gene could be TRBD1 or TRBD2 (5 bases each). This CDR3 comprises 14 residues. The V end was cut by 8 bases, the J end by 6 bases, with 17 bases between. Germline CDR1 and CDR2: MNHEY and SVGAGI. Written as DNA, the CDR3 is TGTGCCAGCGGCCGGGACCACCTCCGCAATGAGCAGTTCTTC. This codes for CASGRDHLRNEQFF.

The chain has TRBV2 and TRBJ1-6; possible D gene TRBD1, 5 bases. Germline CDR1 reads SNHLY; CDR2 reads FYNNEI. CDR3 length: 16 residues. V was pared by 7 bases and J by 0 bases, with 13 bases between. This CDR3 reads CASNRQRSSYNSPLHF. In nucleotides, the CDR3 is TGTGCCAGCAACAGACAGCGGAGCTCCTATAATTCACCCCTCCACTTT.

The CDR3 nucleotides read TGTGCCAGCAGCCAAGACCGTGCAGGGAACACCGGGGAGCTGTTTTTT. Translating gives CASSQDRAGNTGELFF. The J gene is TRBJ2-2, the V gene TRBV4-2; unclear D gene. The CDR3 runs to 16 residues. Trimming stripped 0 bases from V and 1 base from J, with 9 bases between. CDR1 LGHNA and CDR2 YNFKEQ come from the germline V gene.

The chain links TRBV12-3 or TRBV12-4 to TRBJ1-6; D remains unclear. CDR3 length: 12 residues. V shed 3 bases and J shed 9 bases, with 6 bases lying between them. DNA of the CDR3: TGTGCCAGCAGTTTTTTAGCTTCACCCCTCCACTTT. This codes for CASSFLASPLHF.

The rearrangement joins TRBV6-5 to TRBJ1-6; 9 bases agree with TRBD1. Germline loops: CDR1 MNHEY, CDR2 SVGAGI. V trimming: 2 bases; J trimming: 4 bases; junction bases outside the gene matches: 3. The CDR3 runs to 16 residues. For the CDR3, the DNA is TGTGCCAGCAGTTACCCCGGGACAGGGTATAATTCACCCCTCCACTTT. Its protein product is CASSYPGTGYNSPLHF.

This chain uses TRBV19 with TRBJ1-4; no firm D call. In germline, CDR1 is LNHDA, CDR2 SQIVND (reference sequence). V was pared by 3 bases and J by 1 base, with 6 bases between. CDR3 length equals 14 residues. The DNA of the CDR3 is TGTGCCAGTAGTATCGGGGTAACTAATGAAAAACTGTTTTTT. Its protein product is CASSIGVTNEKLFF.

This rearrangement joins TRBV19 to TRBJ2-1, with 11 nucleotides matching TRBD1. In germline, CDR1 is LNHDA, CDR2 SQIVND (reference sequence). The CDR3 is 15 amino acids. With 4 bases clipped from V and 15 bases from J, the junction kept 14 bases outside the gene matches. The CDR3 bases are TGTGCCAGTAGTACCGGAGGGACAGGGGGTATTCGGCGGTTCTTC. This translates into CASSTGGTGGIRRFF.